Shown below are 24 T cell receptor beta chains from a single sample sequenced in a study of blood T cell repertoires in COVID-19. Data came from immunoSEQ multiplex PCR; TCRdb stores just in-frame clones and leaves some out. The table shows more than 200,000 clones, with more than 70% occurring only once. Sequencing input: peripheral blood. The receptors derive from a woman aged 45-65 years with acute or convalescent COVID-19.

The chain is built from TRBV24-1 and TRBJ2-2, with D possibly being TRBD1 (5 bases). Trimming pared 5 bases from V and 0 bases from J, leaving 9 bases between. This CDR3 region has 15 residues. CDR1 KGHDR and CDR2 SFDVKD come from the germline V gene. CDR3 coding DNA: TGTGCCACCAGTGGGACACCTTCGAACACCGGGGAGCTGTTTTTT. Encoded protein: CATSGTPSNTGELFF.

CDR3 bases: TGTGCCTGGAGTGCCAGACAGGGCCTAGTCTACGAGCAGTACTTC. Protein sequence: CAWSARQGLVYEQYF. The chain links TRBV30 to TRBJ2-7; the match to TRBD1 covers 7 bases. Unmatched junction bases numbered 9, after V lost 1 base and J lost 3 bases. Germline-derived CDR1 and CDR2 are GTSNPN and SVGIG (reference sequence). The CDR3 spans 15 residues.

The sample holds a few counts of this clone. CDR3 protein: CATSDSGMSSYNEQFF. The CDR3 bases are TGTGCCACCAGTGATTCAGGTATGAGCTCCTACAATGAGCAGTTCTTC. V gene TRBV24-1 combines with J gene TRBJ2-1; D call uncertain. The CDR3 consists of 16 residues. With 2 bases removed from V and 0 bases from J, the gap between germline ends came to 10 bases. CDR1 is KGHDR and CDR2 is SFDVKD in the germline V gene.

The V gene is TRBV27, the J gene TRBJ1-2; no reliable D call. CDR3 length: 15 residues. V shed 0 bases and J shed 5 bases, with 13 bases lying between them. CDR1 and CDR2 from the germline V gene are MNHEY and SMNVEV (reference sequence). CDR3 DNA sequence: TGTGCCAGCAGTTTATCTGCGGGAACGGAATATGGCTACACCTTC. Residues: CASSLSAGTEYGYTF.

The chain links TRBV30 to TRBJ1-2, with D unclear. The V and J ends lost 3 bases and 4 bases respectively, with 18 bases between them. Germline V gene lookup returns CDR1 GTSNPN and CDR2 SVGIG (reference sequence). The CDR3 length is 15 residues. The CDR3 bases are TGTGCCTGGAGGCACGGAGGGAGCGCGTCCTATGGCTACACCTTC. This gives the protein CAWRHGGSASYGYTF.

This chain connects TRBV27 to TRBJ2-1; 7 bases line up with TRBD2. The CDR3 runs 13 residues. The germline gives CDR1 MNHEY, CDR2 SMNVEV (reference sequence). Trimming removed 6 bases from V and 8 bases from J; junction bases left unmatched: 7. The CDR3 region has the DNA TGTGCCAGCAGGAAGGCGGGAGATTATGAGCAGTTCTTC. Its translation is CASRKAGDYEQFF.

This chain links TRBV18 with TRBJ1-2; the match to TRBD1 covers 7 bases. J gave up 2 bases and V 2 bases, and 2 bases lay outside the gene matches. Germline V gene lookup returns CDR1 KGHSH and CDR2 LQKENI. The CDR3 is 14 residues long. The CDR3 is CASSPGQENYGYTF. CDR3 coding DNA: TGTGCCAGCTCACCAGGACAGGAGAACTATGGCTACACCTTC.

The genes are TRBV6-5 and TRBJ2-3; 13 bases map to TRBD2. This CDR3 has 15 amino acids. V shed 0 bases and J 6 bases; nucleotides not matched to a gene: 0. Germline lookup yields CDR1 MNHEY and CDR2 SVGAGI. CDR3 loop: CASSYSTSGRDTQYF. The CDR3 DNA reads TGTGCCAGCAGTTACTCGACTAGCGGGAGGGATACGCAGTATTTT.

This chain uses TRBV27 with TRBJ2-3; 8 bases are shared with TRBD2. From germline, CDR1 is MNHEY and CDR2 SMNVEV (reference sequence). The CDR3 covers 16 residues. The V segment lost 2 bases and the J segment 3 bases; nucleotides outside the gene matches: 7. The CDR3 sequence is CASSLRKTGGTDTQYF. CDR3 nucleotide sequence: TGTGCCAGCAGTTTAAGGAAAACGGGAGGGACAGATACGCAGTATTTT.

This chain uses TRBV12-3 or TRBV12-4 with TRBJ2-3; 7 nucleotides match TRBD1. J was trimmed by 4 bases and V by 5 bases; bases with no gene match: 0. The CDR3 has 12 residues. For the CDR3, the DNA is TGTGCCAGCAGTACAGGGGCAGATACGCAGTATTTT. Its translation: CASSTGADTQYF.

This CDR3 reads CASSQEGRKGYTF. The CDR3 DNA follows: TGTGCCAGCAGCCAGGAGGGACGAAAGGGCTACACCTTC. The chain couples TRBV3-1 (or the pseudogene TRBV3-2) to TRBJ1-2, with D maybe TRBD1 (5 bases). Germline V gene lookup returns CDR1 LGHDT and CDR2 YNNKEL (reference sequence). V was trimmed by 3 bases and J by 8 bases, leaving 13 bases between them. The CDR3 is 13 residues long.

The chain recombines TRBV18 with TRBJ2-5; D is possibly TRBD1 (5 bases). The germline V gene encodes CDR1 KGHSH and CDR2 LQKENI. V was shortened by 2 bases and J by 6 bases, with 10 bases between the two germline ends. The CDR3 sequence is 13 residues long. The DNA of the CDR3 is TGTGCCAGCTCACCAAGCAGGGATCAGACCCAGTACTTC. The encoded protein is CASSPSRDQTQYF. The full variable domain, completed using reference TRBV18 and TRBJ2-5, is NAGVMQNPRHLVRRRGQEARLRCSPMKGHSHVYWYRQLPEEGLKFMVYLQKENIIDESGMPKERFSAEFPKEGPSILRIQQVVRGDSAAYFCASSPSRDQTQYFGPGTRLLVL.

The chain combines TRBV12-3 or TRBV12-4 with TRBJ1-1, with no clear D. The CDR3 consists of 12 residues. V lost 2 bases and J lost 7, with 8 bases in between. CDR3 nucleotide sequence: TGTGCCAGCAGTTTATCCCAGATTGAAGCTTTCTTT. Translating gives CASSLSQIEAFF.

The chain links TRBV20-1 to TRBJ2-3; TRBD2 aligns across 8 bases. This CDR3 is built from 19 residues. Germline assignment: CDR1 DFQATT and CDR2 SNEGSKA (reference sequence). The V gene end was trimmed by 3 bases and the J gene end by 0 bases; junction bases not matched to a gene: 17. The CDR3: CSASGMGGRYSTSTDTQYF. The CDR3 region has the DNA TGCAGTGCTAGTGGGATGGGCGGGAGGTATTCGACTAGCACAGATACGCAGTATTTT.

The CDR3 nucleotides are TGTGCCACTCGTAGCGGGAGGGCCGCAGATACGCAGTATTTT. It yields the protein CATRSGRAADTQYF. The V call is TRBV3-1 (or the pseudogene TRBV3-2), the J call TRBJ2-3, with TRBD2 matching over 11 bases. Germline CDR1 reads LGHDT; CDR2 reads YNNKEL (reference sequence). The CDR3 is made up of 14 amino acids. V gave up 10 bases and J gave up 4 bases; unmatched junction bases: 7.

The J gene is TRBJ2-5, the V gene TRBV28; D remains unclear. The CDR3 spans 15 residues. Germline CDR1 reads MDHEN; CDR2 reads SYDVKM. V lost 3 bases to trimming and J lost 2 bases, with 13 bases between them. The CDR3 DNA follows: TGTGCCAGCAGTTTGTCCACGCGAGAACAAGAGACCCAGTACTTC. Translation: CASSLSTREQETQYF. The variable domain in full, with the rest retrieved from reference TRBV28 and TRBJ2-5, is DVKVTQSSRYLVKRTGEKVFLECVQDMDHENMFWYRQDPGLGLRLIYFSYDVKMKEKGDIPEGYSVSREKKERFSLILESASTNQTSMYLCASSLSTREQETQYFGPGTRLLVL.

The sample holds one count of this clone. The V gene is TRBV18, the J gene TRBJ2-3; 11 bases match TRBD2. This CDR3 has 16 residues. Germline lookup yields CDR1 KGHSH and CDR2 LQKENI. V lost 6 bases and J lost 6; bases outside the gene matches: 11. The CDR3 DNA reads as TGTGCCAGCTCTATCGGACTAGCGGGTACTCAGGATACGCAGTATTTT. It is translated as CASSIGLAGTQDTQYF.

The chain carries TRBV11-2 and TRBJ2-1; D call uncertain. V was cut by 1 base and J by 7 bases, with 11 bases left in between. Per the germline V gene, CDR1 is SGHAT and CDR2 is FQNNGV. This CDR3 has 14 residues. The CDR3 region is CASSLAFQANEQFF. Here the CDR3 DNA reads TGTGCCAGCAGCTTAGCTTTTCAGGCAAATGAGCAGTTCTTC.

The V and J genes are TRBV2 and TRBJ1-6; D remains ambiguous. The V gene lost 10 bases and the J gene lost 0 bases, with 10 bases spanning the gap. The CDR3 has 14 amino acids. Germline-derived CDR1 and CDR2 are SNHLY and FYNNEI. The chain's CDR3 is CATQASSYNSPLHF. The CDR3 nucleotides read TGTGCCACTCAGGCGAGCTCCTATAATTCACCCCTCCACTTT.

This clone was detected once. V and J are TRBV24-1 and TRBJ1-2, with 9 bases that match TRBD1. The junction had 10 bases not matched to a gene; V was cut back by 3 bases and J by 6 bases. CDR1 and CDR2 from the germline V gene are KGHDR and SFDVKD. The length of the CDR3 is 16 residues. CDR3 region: CATSDPGQGWRDGYTF. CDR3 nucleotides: TGTGCCACCAGTGATCCTGGACAGGGGTGGAGGGATGGCTACACCTTC.

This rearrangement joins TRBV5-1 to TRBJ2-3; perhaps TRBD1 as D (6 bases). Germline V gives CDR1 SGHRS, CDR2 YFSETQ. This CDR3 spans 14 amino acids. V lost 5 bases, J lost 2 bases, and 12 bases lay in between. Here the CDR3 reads CASRDTGSTDTQYF. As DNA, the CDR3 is TGCGCCAGCAGAGATACAGGGTCCACAGATACGCAGTATTTT.

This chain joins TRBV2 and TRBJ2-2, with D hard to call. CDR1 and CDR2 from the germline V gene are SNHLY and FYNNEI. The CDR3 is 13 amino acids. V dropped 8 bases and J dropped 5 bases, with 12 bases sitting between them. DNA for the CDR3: TGTGCCAGCCAAGACCTAGGTACCGGGGAGCTGTTTTTT. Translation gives CASQDLGTGELFF.

The CDR3, as DNA: TGTGCCACCAGTGATTTTCCGGGAGGGGGATACAATGAGCAGTTCTTC. Encoded protein: CATSDFPGGGYNEQFF. J is TRBJ2-1 and V is TRBV24-1; 8 bases are a match to TRBD2. The CDR3 extends over 16 amino acids. Germline V CDR1 and CDR2: KGHDR, SFDVKD. V lost 1 base, J lost 4 bases, and 5 bases stayed unmatched.

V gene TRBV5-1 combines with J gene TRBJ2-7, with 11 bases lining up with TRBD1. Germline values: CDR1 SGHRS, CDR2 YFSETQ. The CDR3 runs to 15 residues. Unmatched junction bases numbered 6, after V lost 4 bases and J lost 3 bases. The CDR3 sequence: CASSIGQGALYEQYF. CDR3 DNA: TGCGCCAGCAGCATAGGACAGGGGGCCCTCTACGAGCAGTACTTC.